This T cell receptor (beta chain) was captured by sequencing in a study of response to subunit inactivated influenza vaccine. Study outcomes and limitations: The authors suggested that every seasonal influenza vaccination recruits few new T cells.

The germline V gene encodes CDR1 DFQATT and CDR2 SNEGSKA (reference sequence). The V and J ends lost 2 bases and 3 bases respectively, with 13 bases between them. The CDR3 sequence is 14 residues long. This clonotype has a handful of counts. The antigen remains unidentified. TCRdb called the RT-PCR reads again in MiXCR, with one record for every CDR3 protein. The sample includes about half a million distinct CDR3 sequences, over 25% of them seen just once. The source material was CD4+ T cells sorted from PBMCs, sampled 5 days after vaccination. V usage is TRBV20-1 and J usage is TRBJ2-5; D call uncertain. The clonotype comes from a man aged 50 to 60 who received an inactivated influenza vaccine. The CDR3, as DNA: TGCAGTGCTAGATTTCAGCTTCGCAAAGAGACCCAGTACTTC. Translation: CSARFQLRKETQYF.